Below, one TCR beta chain is given with its context. The record originates from a study of T cell changes during pregnancy in multiple sclerosis. Some clones are missing from TCRdb's copy, which holds only in-frame ones; the method was immunoSEQ multiplex PCR. The data show nearly 110,000 clones, about 89% seen once. CDR1 is SGHNT and CDR2 is YYREEE in the germline V gene (reference sequence). V lost 4 bases and J lost 7; bases outside the gene matches: 1. The CDR3 runs 12 residues. The material was peripheral blood, obtained before pregnancy. The V call is TRBV5-4, the J call TRBJ1-5, with 8 bases fitting TRBD1. This TCR was sampled from a female donor with multiple sclerosis, enrolled in a pregnancy study. The CDR3 is CASSRQGQPQHF. CDR3 DNA sequence: TGTGCCAGCAGCCGACAGGGGCAGCCCCAGCATTTT. Using reference TRBV5-4 and TRBJ1-5 for the parts outside the CDR3, the full variable domain is ETGVTQSPTHLIKTRGQQVTLRCSSQSGHNTVSWYQQALGQGPQFIFQYYREEENGRGNFPPRFSGLQFPNYSSELNVNALELDDSALYLCASSRQGQPQHFGDGTRLSIL.